This T cell receptor beta chain was sequenced during a study of T cells in Graves' hyperthyroidism and ophthalmopathy. General study points: It was a median approximately 7.1 months before onset that the model predicted ophthalmopathy. Ophthalmopathy and stable hyperthyroidism were told apart by a 13 V-J model.

Turning to this clonotype: The antigen remains undetermined.

Patients with ophthalmopathy all had a Clinical Activity Score of at least 3, a NOSPECS grade of at least 4 and duration under 3 months. TCR beta CDR3 region amplification was performed from RNA transcripts. With the HTBI primer set, the TCR CDR3 went through a first round of RT-PCR. TCRdb re-called the multiplex PCR reads through MiXCR, storing one row per CDR3 protein. Here the sample spans roughly 280,000 distinct CDR3 sequences, about 18% being singletons. V gave up 10 bases and J gave up 2 bases; unmatched junction bases: 11. The germline V gene has CDR1 MNHNS and CDR2 SASEGT. The CDR3 totals 15 residues.

Sequenced material: blood. The rearrangement links TRBV6-1 to TRBJ2-3; 8 positions match TRBD2. This clonotype originated in a woman aged 55-69 years with Graves' ophthalmopathy. The chain's CDR3 is CANRVGTRDTDTQYF. As DNA, the CDR3 is TGTGCCAACCGAGTCGGGACTAGGGACACAGATACGCAGTATTTT.